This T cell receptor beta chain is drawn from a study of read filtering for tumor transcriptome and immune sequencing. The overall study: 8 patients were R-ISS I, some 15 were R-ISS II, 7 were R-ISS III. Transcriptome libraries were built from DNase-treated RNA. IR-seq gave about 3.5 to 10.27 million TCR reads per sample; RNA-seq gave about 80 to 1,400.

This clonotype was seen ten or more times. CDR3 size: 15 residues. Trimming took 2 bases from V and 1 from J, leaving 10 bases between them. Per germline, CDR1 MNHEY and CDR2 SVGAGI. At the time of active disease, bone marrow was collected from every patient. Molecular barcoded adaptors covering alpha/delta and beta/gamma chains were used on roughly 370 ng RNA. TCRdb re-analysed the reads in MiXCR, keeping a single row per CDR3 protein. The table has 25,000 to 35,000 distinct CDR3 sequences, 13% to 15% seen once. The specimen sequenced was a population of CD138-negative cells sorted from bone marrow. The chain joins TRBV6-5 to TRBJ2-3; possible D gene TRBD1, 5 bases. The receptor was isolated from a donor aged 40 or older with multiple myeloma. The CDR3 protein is CASSYGAWGTDTQYF. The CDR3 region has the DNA TGTGCCAGCAGTTACGGGGCCTGGGGCACAGATACGCAGTATTTT.